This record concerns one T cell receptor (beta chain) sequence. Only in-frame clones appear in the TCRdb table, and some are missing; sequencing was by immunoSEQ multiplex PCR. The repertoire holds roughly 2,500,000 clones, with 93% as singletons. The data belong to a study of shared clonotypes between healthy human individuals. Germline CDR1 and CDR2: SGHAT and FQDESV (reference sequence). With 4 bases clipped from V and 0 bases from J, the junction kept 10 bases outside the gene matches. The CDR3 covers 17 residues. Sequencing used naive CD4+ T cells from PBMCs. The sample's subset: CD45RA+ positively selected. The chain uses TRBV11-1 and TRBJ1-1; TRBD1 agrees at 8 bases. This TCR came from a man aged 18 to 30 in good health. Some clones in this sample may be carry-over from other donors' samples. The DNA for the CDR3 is TGTGCCAGCAGCTACGGCGGGCAGGGGGCAATGAACACTGAAGCTTTCTTT. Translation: CASSYGGQGAMNTEAFF.